Listed below are T cell receptor beta chains from one sample, sequenced in a study of blood T cell repertoires in COVID-19. TCRdb's table, derived via immunoSEQ multiplex PCR, lists solely in-frame clones and lacks some. This sample yields 250,000 to 300,000 clones, of which around four fifths are seen a single time; about 5% belongs to the top ten. The sequencing sample was made of peripheral blood. Receptor source: a man aged 55-75 years who had recovered from COVID-19. Each CDR3 is given with its conserved first and last residue. A D gene is named only where the DNA matches it firmly. Clone size is not always given. Where it is, it says once, few, many or a class for expanded clones.

abundance	d_gene	j_gene	v_gene	CDR3aa	CDR3nt
-	-	TRBJ1-1	TRBV9	CASSVLSGDTEAFF	TGTGCCAGCAGCGTACTTTCAGGGGACACTGAAGCTTTCTTT
-	-	TRBJ1-5	TRBV27	CASSFIRNQPQHF	TGTGCCAGCAGTTTTATCAGGAATCAGCCCCAGCATTTT
-	TRBD1	TRBJ2-3	TRBV19	CASSTVIGTGTTDTQYF	TGTGCCAGTAGTACGGTGATCGGGACAGGGACAACAGATACGCAGTATTTT
-	-	TRBJ1-4	TRBV28	CASSQDGWMKRLFF	TGTGCCAGCAGTCAAGACGGGTGGATGAAACGACTGTTTTTT
-	-	TRBJ2-5	TRBV2	CASSQGGTEETQYF	TGTGCCAGCAGCCAAGGAGGGACGGAAGAGACCCAGTACTTC
-	-	TRBJ1-2	TRBV27	CASTPNQGSYGYTF	TGTGCCAGCACCCCAAACCAGGGGAGCTATGGCTACACCTTC
-	TRBD1	TRBJ2-2	TRBV19	CASNPGQRSGELFF	TGTGCCAGTAACCCGGGACAGAGGTCCGGGGAGCTGTTTTTT
few	-	TRBJ2-7	TRBV6-5	CASSLKRDIKSRYF	TGTGCCAGCAGTTTGAAACGGGACATCAAGAGTCGGTACTTC
-	TRBD2	TRBJ2-7	TRBV11-2	CASSRRLAGVVNEQYF	TGTGCCAGCAGCCGACGACTAGCGGGAGTCGTCAACGAGCAGTACTTC
-	-	TRBJ2-7	TRBV27	CASSLWTPGEQYF	TGTGCCAGCAGTTTGTGGACCCCGGGGGAGCAGTACTTC
-	TRBD1	TRBJ2-7	TRBV14	CASSHRQGSSNEQYF	TGTGCCAGCAGCCACCGACAGGGCAGCTCCAACGAGCAGTACTTC
-	TRBD2	TRBJ2-5	TRBV6-5	CASRPTSRQETQYF	TGTGCCAGCAGACCGACTAGCCGACAAGAGACCCAGTACTTC
once	TRBD2	TRBJ2-2	TRBV5-4	CASSRPGLGLTNTGELFF	TGTGCCAGCAGCCGGCCGGGACTAGGTTTAACGAACACCGGGGAGCTGTTTTTT
few	TRBD1	TRBJ1-1	TRBV3-1/TRBV3-2	CASSQRQGWNTEAFF	TGTGCCAGCAGTCAGAGACAGGGGTGGAACACTGAAGCTTTCTTT
-	TRBD1	TRBJ1-2	TRBV19	CASNGDAGGGNGYTF	TGTGCCAGTAACGGTGATGCAGGGGGAGGAAATGGCTACACCTTC
once	-	TRBJ2-5	TRBV6-5	CASSYSKPYQETQYF	TGTGCCAGCAGTTACTCAAAGCCGTACCAAGAGACCCAGTACTTC
-	TRBD1	TRBJ2-3	TRBV10-1	CASGDRGSTDTQYF	TGCGCCAGCGGGGACAGGGGATCAACAGATACGCAGTATTTT
-	-	TRBJ2-2	TRBV7-6	CASSLLGFPYTGELFF	TGTGCCAGCAGCCTCCTCGGGTTCCCGTACACCGGGGAGCTGTTTTTT
-	-	TRBJ1-2	TRBV9	CASSVEAGVHYGYTF	TGTGCCAGCAGCGTAGAGGCAGGGGTACACTATGGCTACACCTTC
once	-	TRBJ2-7	TRBV2	CAVRTVSVEQYF	TGTGCCGTGAGGACAGTCTCAGTCGAGCAGTACTTC
-	-	TRBJ2-7	TRBV7-6	CASSLQADPYEQYF	TGTGCCAGCAGCTTGCAAGCGGATCCCTACGAGCAGTACTTC
-	TRBD2	TRBJ2-3	TRBV5-1	CASSLERLAGRGDTQYF	TGCGCCAGCAGCTTGGAACGGCTAGCGGGGAGAGGAGATACGCAGTATTTT
-	TRBD1	TRBJ1-1	TRBV29-1	CSVEGGQGMVCLTLMSTEAFF	TGCAGCGTTGAAGGGGGACAGGGTATGGTTTGTCTTACACTGATGAGCACTGAAGCTTTCTTT
-	-	TRBJ1-1	TRBV27	CASSSLTGLRDTEAFF	TGTGCCAGCAGTTCCCTGACAGGTCTTCGGGACACTGAAGCTTTCTTT
-	TRBD2	TRBJ2-3	TRBV15	CATSRDRVAGVADTQYF	TGTGCCACCAGCAGAGATCGGGTAGCGGGAGTGGCAGATACGCAGTATTTT
-	-	TRBJ2-1	TRBV30	CAWSESPPGGSEANEQFF	TGTGCCTGGAGTGAATCCCCACCTGGGGGGAGTGAGGCCAATGAGCAGTTCTTC
-	TRBD2	TRBJ2-7	TRBV30	CACNLAGGPGEQYF	TGTGCCTGTAATCTAGCGGGAGGGCCCGGCGAGCAGTACTTC
-	-	TRBJ1-1	TRBV14	CASSAGMNTEAFF	TGTGCCAGCAGCGCCGGGATGAACACTGAAGCTTTCTTT
-	TRBD2	TRBJ2-3	TRBV5-1	CASSKSGTSGDTQYF	TGCGCCAGCAGCAAATCCGGGACTAGCGGAGATACGCAGTATTTT
-	TRBD1	TRBJ1-1	TRBV4-1	CASSQPSSWADRGQAEAFF	TGCGCCAGCAGCCAGCCTTCGTCCTGGGCGGACAGGGGGCAAGCTGAAGCTTTCTTT
-	-	TRBJ2-7	TRBV6-1	CASSEAQGTYEQYF	TGTGCCAGCAGTGAAGCTCAGGGGACCTACGAGCAGTACTTC
-	TRBD2	TRBJ2-2	TRBV5-8	CASSLDVAGAGELFF	TGTGCCAGCAGCTTGGACGTAGCGGGAGCCGGGGAGCTGTTTTTT
once	-	TRBJ1-1	TRBV18	CASRQGENTEAFF	TGTGCCAGCCGACAAGGCGAGAACACTGAAGCTTTCTTT
-	TRBD1	TRBJ1-2	TRBV30	CAWKRQGGYGYTF	TGTGCCTGGAAGCGACAGGGTGGGTATGGCTACACCTTC
-	TRBD2	TRBJ2-7	TRBV5-4	CASSPTSGKSYEQYF	TGTGCCAGCAGCCCTACTAGCGGGAAGTCCTACGAGCAGTACTTC
-	-	TRBJ1-5	TRBV18	CASSPAGVPNQPQHF	TGTGCCAGCTCACCAGCAGGGGTACCCAATCAGCCCCAGCATTTT
-	TRBD1	TRBJ1-5	TRBV6-5	CASSLTGGFQPQHF	TGTGCCAGCAGTCTGACAGGGGGCTTTCAGCCCCAGCATTTT
-	TRBD1	TRBJ2-7	TRBV6-5	CASSNMGQGAYEQYF	TGTGCCAGCAGTAATATGGGACAGGGGGCTTACGAGCAGTACTTC
-	-	TRBJ1-6	TRBV12-3/TRBV12-4	CASRDMYSPLHF	TGTGCCAGCAGGGACATGTATTCACCCCTCCACTTT
once	TRBD2	TRBJ2-2	TRBV5-4	CASSRDGLAGTNTGELFF	TGTGCCAGCAGCCGCGACGGACTAGCGGGAACGAACACCGGGGAGCTGTTTTTT
few	-	TRBJ2-7	TRBV5-5	CASSLAAGESYEQYF	TGTGCCAGCAGCTTGGCGGCAGGGGAATCCTACGAGCAGTACTTC
-	TRBD2	TRBJ2-7	TRBV3-1/TRBV3-2	CASSQGGYSYGQYF	TGTGCCAGCAGCCAGGGAGGGTACTCCTACGGGCAGTACTTC